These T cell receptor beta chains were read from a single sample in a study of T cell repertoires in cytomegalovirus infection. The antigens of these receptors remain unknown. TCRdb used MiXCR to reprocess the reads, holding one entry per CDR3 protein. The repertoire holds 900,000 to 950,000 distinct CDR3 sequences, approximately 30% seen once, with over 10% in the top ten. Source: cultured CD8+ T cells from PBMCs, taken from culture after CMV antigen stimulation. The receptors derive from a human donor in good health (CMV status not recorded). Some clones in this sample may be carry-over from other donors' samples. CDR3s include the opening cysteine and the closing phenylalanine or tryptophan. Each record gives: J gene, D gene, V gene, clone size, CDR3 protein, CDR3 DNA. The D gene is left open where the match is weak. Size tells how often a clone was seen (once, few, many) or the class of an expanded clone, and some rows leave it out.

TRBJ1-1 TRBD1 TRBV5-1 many CASSFGQGALEAFF TGCGCCAGCAGCTTCGGACAGGGGGCACTTGAAGCTTTCTTT
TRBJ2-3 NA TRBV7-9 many CASSLEGRTQYF TGTGCCAGCAGCTTAGAAGGGCGTACGCAGTATTTT
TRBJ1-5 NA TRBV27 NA CASSLYPGDQPQHF TGTGCCAGCAGTCTCTATCCCGGAGATCAGCCCCAGCATTTT
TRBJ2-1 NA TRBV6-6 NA CASSYSGDSGERFF TGTGCCAGCAGTTACTCAGGAGACTCAGGGGAGCGGTTCTTC
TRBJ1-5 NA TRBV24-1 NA CATSAPGEGPFQPQHF TGTGCCACCAGTGCCCCAGGGGAGGGCCCCTTTCAGCCCCAGCATTTT
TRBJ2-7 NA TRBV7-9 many CASSPITYEQYF TGTGCCAGCAGCCCAATTACCTACGAGCAGTACTTC
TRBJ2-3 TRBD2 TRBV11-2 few CASSYLAGSTDTQYF TGTGCCAGCAGCTACCTAGCGGGGAGCACAGATACGCAGTATTTT
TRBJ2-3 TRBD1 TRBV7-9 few CASSSDRSERDTQYF TGTGCCAGCAGCTCGGACAGGTCGGAGAGGGATACGCAGTATTTT
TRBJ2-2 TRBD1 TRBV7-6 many CASSLKGAQGAAGELFF TGTGCCAGCAGCTTAAAGGGGGCACAGGGGGCCGCCGGGGAGCTGTTTTTT
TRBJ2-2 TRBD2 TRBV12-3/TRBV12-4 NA CANSNSGGAGELFF TGTGCCAACAGCAATAGCGGGGGGGCCGGGGAGCTGTTTTTT
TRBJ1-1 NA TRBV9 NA CASTPFGGNTEAFF TGTGCCAGCACCCCGTTCGGAGGGAACACTGAAGCTTTCTTT
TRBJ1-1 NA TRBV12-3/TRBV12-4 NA CASSLIGQTEAFF TGTGCCAGCAGTTTAATAGGGCAGACTGAAGCTTTCTTT
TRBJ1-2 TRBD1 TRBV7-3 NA CASSLTGQGLGGYTF TGTGCCAGCAGCTTAACCGGACAGGGGCTGGGCGGCTACACCTTC
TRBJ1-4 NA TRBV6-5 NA CASSNPVMAEKLFF TGTGCCAGCAGCAACCCGGTCATGGCGGAAAAACTGTTTTTT
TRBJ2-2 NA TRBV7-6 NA CASSPPGRGPTGELFF TGTGCCAGCAGCCCCCCGGGGAGGGGGCCGACCGGGGAGCTGTTTTTT
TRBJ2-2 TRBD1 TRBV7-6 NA CASSSRTGKSTGELFF TGTGCCAGCAGCTCCCGGACAGGGAAGAGCACCGGGGAGCTGTTTTTT
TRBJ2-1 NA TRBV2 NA CASIGGDTTYNEQFF TGTGCCAGCATTGGAGGAGACACCACCTACAATGAGCAGTTCTTC
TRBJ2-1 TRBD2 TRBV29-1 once CSTHGAGGLGNEQFF TGCAGCACACACGGAGCGGGGGGTTTAGGCAATGAGCAGTTCTTC
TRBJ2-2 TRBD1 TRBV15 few CATSRGKTGGTGELFF TGTGCCACCAGCAGGGGAAAGACAGGGGGGACCGGGGAGCTGTTTTTT
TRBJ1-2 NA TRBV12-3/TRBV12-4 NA CASSTTPDYGYTF TGTGCCAGCAGTACGACACCGGACTATGGCTACACCTTC
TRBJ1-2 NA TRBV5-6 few CASSLVVDNYGYTF TGTGCCAGCAGCTTGGTGGTGGATAACTATGGCTACACCTTC
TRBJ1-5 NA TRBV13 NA CASSLGRVSNQPQHF TGTGCCAGCAGCTTAGGCAGGGTTAGCAATCAGCCCCAGCATTTT
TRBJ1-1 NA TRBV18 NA CASSPPYNEAFF TGTGCCAGCTCACCACCGTACAATGAAGCTTTCTTT
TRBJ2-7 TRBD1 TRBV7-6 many CASSVDRGIRYEQYF TGTGCCAGCAGCGTGGACAGGGGGATACGCTACGAGCAGTACTTC
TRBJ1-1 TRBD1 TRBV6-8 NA CASTLWDSLNTEAFF TGTGCCAGCACATTGTGGGACAGCCTGAACACTGAAGCTTTCTTT
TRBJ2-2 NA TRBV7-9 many CASSLEFGAGELFF TGTGCCAGCAGCTTAGAATTTGGGGCCGGGGAGCTGTTTTTT
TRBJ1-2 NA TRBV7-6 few CASSLRESYGYTF TGTGCCAGCAGCTTACGGGAGTCCTATGGCTACACCTTC
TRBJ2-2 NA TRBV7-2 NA CASSSRLDTGELFF TGTGCCAGCAGCTCTAGACTGGACACCGGGGAGCTGTTTTTT
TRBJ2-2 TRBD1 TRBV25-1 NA CASSELGTGSRTGELFF TGTGCCAGCAGTGAATTGGGGACAGGGTCTCGAACCGGGGAGCTGTTTTTT
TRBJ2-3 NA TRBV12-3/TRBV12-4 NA CASSSSKGGSTDTQYF TGTGCCAGCAGTTCCAGTAAAGGGGGGAGCACAGATACGCAGTATTTT
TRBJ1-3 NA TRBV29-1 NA CSVEVYGAGTIYF TGCAGCGTTGAGGTTTACGGTGCAGGCACCATATATTTT
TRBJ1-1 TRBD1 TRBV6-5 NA CASSYSTQGSTEAFF TGTGCCAGCAGTTACTCGACACAGGGGAGCACTGAAGCTTTCTTT
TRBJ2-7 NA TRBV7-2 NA CASSYARGGYEQYF TGTGCCAGCAGCTATGCGAGGGGCGGCTACGAGCAGTACTTC
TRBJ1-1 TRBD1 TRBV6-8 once CASSSAGGRGTEAFF TGTGCCAGCAGTTCAGCAGGGGGAAGAGGGACTGAAGCTTTCTTT
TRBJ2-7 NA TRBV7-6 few CASSAQAVSSYEQYF TGTGCCAGCAGCGCCCAGGCGGTAAGCTCCTACGAGCAGTACTTC
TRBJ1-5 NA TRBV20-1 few CSARDSRYQHF TGCAGTGCTAGAGATAGTAGGTACCAGCATTTT
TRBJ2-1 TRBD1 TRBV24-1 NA CATRGDGTGDNEQFF TGTGCCACCAGGGGGGACGGGACAGGGGACAATGAGCAGTTCTTC
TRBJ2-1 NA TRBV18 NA CASSPGQGNNEQSF TGTGCCAGCTCACCCGGGCAGGGTAACAATGAGCAGTCCTTC
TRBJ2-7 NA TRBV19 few CASSIDRLGYEQYF TGTGCCAGTAGTATAGATCGATTGGGCTACGAGCAGTACTTC
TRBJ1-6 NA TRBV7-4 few CASQGNNSPLHF TGTGCCAGCCAGGGCAATAATTCACCCCTCCACTTT